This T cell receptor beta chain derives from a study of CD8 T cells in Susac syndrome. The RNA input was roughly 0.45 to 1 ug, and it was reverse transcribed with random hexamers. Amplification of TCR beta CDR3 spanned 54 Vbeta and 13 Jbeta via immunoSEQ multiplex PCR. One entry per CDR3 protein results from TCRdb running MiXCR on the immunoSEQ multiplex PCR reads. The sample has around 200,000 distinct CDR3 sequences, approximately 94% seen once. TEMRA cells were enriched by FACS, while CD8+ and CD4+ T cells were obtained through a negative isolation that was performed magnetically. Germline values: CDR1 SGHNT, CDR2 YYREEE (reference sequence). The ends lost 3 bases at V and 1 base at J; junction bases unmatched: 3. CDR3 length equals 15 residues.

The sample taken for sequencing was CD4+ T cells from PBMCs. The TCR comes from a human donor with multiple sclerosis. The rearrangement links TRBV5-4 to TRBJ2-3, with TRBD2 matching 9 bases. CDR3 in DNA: TGTGCCAGCAGCTCGAGACTAGCGGGCACAGATACGCAGTATTTT. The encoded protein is CASSSRLAGTDTQYF.